Following are 25 T cell receptor beta chains from one sample sequenced in a study of cytomegalovirus exposure and HLA in healthy donors. PCR involved 60 Vbeta and 13 Jbeta primers. The repertoire was sequenced with immunoSEQ multiplex PCR; TCRdb's copy has only in-frame clones and lacks some. Here the sample spans 110,000 or so clones, about 83% being singletons. Source material: PBMCs. The receptors shown here come from a man between 18 and 35 years old in good health and CMV-seronegative.

This clone was detected only once. The V call is TRBV6-5, the J call TRBJ2-7; no clear D. CDR1 and CDR2 (germline): MNHEY, SVGAGI. The CDR3 contains 13 residues. Trimming stripped 4 bases from V and 3 bases from J, with 10 bases between. The CDR3 here is CASSSSSSYEQYF. CDR3 nucleotide sequence: TGTGCCAGCAGTTCAAGTTCTAGCTACGAGCAGTACTTC.

This chain uses TRBV7-2 with TRBJ2-1, with D possibly TRBD2 on 6 matching bases. The V end was cut by 0 bases, the J end by 8 bases, with 8 bases between. The CDR3 has 13 residues. Germline CDR1 and CDR2: SGHTA and FQGNSA. The chain's CDR3 is CASSLAPGDEQFF. The CDR3 coding sequence is TGTGCCAGCAGCTTAGCGCCGGGAGATGAGCAGTTCTTC. Full variable domain (rest looked up from reference TRBV7-2 and TRBJ2-1): GAGVSQSPSNKVTEKGKDVELRCDPISGHTALYWYRQSLGQGLEFLIYFQGNSAPDKSGLPSDRFSAERTGGSVSTLTIQRTQQEDSAVYLCASSLAPGDEQFFGPGTRLTVL.

V gene TRBV5-1 combines with J gene TRBJ2-7; tentative D call: TRBD1 (7 bases). The germline V gene has CDR1 SGHRS and CDR2 YFSETQ. Trimming removed 7 bases from V and 0 bases from J, with 11 bases in between. The CDR3 extends over 13 amino acids. The CDR3 region is CASGRDSSYEQYF. The CDR3 coding sequence is TGCGCCAGCGGGCGGGACAGCTCCTACGAGCAGTACTTC.

This clone was seen a handful of times. V usage is TRBV14 and J usage is TRBJ2-7; D remains ambiguous. V gave up 0 bases and J gave up 0 bases, with 12 bases separating them. The CDR3 loop spans 16 amino acids. Germline lookup yields CDR1 SGHDN and CDR2 FVKESK. Written as DNA, the CDR3 is TGTGCCAGCAGCCAAGACTTTCGAGACAACTCCTACGAGCAGTACTTC. Amino acid sequence: CASSQDFRDNSYEQYF.

This chain uses TRBV5-1 with TRBJ2-3, with 7 nucleotides matching TRBD1. The CDR3 sequence is 14 residues long. The germline CDR1 and CDR2 sequences are SGHRS and YFSETQ. The J segment lost 4 bases and the V segment lost 5 bases, leaving 7 bases of the junction unmatched. The CDR3 here is CASSLRQGADTQYF. CDR3 coding DNA: TGCGCCAGCAGTTTGAGACAGGGCGCAGATACGCAGTATTTT.

The chain has TRBV2 and TRBJ2-7, with 7 bases aligning to TRBD2. The CDR3 spans 15 residues. J gave up 1 base and V 1 base, and 4 bases lay outside the gene matches. Germline V lookup: CDR1 SNHLY, CDR2 FYNNEI. In DNA form, the CDR3 reads TGTGCCAGCAGTGAAGTGGGAGGGCCATCCTACGAGCAGTACTTC. Its translation: CASSEVGGPSYEQYF.

The chain uses TRBV28 and TRBJ2-2, with TRBD1 as a possible D gene (6 bases). CDR3 size: 16 residues. Trimming cost V 5 bases and J 5 bases, with 18 bases left between them. The germline CDR1 and CDR2 sequences are MDHEN and SYDVKM. CDR3 bases: TGTGCCAGCAGTCTCCCCTGGCAGGGGTTAACCGGGGAGCTGTTTTTT. It specifies CASSLPWQGLTGELFF.

The V and J genes are TRBV5-1 and TRBJ2-7; 12 nucleotides match TRBD1. J was trimmed by 5 bases and V by 0 bases; bases with no gene match: 3. Germline V lookup: CDR1 SGHRS, CDR2 YFSETQ. The CDR3 totals 15 residues. The CDR3, as DNA: TGCGCCAGCAGCTTGGGGGGACAGGGGGCGAACGAGCAGTACTTC. It yields the protein CASSLGGQGANEQYF.

The rearrangement joins TRBV6-1 to TRBJ2-4; a possible D gene is TRBD2 (6 bases). Per germline, CDR1 MNHNS and CDR2 SASEGT. Trimming removed 8 bases from V and 8 bases from J, with 19 bases in between. The CDR3 spans 14 residues. This chain's CDR3 is CASATGGDSDIQYF. Written as DNA, the CDR3 is TGTGCCAGCGCTACCGGAGGGGATAGCGACATTCAGTACTTC.

The V gene is TRBV5-5, the J gene TRBJ1-1; D is possibly TRBD1 (6 bases). Germline-derived CDR1 and CDR2 are SGHKS and YYEKEE (reference sequence). The ends were cut back, 1 base at V and 4 bases at J, with 14 bases in the middle. The CDR3 loop spans 15 amino acids. The CDR3 DNA sequence: TGTGCCAGCAGCTTGTTACTTCAGGGGCCCACTGAAGCTTTCTTT. Amino acid sequence: CASSLLLQGPTEAFF. The variable domain in full, completed from reference TRBV5-5 and TRBJ1-1, reads DAGVTQSPTHLIKTRGQQVTLRCSPISGHKSVSWYQQVLGQGPQFIFQYYEKEERGRGNFPDRFSARQFPNYSSELNVNALLLGDSALYLCASSLLLQGPTEAFFGQGTRLTVV.

The V call is TRBV4-2, the J call TRBJ2-2; 12 nucleotides match TRBD2. Per germline, CDR1 LGHNA and CDR2 YNFKEQ. The CDR3 extends over 19 amino acids. Germline trimming cut 0 bases from V and 0 bases from J; bases unmatched to any gene: 5. The CDR3, as DNA: TGTGCCAGCAGCCAAGAGGTCCTAGCGGGAGGGCCGAACACCGGGGAGCTGTTTTTT. Translating gives CASSQEVLAGGPNTGELFF.

This chain connects TRBV11-3 to TRBJ2-7; a possible D gene is TRBD1 (6 bases). The CDR3 loop spans 14 amino acids. Trimming pared 5 bases from V and 1 base from J, leaving 12 bases between. Germline V gene sequence: CDR1 SGHNT, CDR2 YENEEA. As DNA, the CDR3 is TGTGCCAGCAGCCATTTAGGACAGTCCTACGAGCAGTACTTC. It codes for CASSHLGQSYEQYF.

The rearrangement joins TRBV5-6 to TRBJ2-7; 7 nucleotides line up with TRBD1. Germline V gene lookup returns CDR1 SGHDT and CDR2 YYEEEE. This CDR3 is 14 amino acids long. V was pared by 0 bases and J by 5 bases, with 5 bases of the junction left unmatched. The CDR3 nucleotides are TGTGCCAGCAGCTTGGGGGCAGGGGGTCACGAGCAGTACTTC. As protein: CASSLGAGGHEQYF.

The chain combines TRBV7-9 with TRBJ1-1, with 8 positions matching TRBD1. Germline assignment: CDR1 SEHNR and CDR2 FQNEAQ (reference sequence). Unmatched junction bases numbered 3, after V lost 5 bases and J lost 4 bases. CDR3 length: 13 amino acids. CDR3 DNA sequence: TGTGCCAGCAGCCGTGACAGGGGCACTGAAGCTTTCTTT. It specifies CASSRDRGTEAFF.

This clone appeared a few times. The chain links TRBV19 to TRBJ1-4, with D unclear. The length of the CDR3 is 15 residues. Germline lookup yields CDR1 LNHDA and CDR2 SQIVND (reference sequence). Trimming took 5 bases from V and 8 from J, leaving 18 bases between them. CDR3 in DNA: TGTGCCAGTAGTGCACTTTCCGGACTTTCCGAAAAACTGTTTTTT. This sequence encodes CASSALSGLSEKLFF.

V is TRBV4-3 and J is TRBJ2-1, with TRBD2 matching over 12 bases. V lost 4 bases and J lost 8; bases outside the gene matches: 6. This CDR3 comprises 15 residues. In germline, CDR1 is LGHNA, CDR2 YSLEER. In nucleotides, the CDR3 is TGCGCCAGCAGCCCGACTAGCGGGAGAAGGGATGAGCAGTTCTTC. The encoded protein is CASSPTSGRRDEQFF.

The chain combines TRBV4-1 with TRBJ2-2; D unresolved. Germline lookup yields CDR1 MGHRA and CDR2 YSYEKL. The V and J ends lost 4 bases and 1 base respectively, with 7 bases between them. This CDR3 has 14 residues. The CDR3 DNA sequence: TGCGCCAGCAGCCCCTCCGGGAACACCGGGGAGCTGTTTTTT. Encoded protein: CASSPSGNTGELFF.

The rearrangement joins TRBV6-5 to TRBJ1-2; 9 nucleotides line up with TRBD1. The CDR3 covers 13 residues. The V gene end was trimmed by 5 bases and the J gene end by 7 bases; junction bases not matched to a gene: 5. CDR1 is MNHEY, CDR2 SVGAGI, per germline. CDR3 loop: CASSPTGGVGYTF. In nucleotides, the CDR3 is TGTGCCAGCAGTCCTACAGGGGGCGTTGGCTACACCTTC.

This chain uses TRBV7-3 with TRBJ2-5; 11 bases fit TRBD2. After removal of 3 bases from V and 5 bases from J, the junction contained 5 bases not matched to a gene. This CDR3 has 15 residues. Germline CDR1 is SGHTA and CDR2 is FQGTGA. The CDR3 DNA reads as TGTGCCAGCAGCTTCTTAGCGGGAGGGCCGGAGACCCAGTACTTC. It translates to CASSFLAGGPETQYF.

The chain recombines TRBV20-1 with TRBJ2-3; D gene ambiguous. V shed 3 bases and J shed 5 bases, with 6 bases lying between them. The CDR3 runs 11 residues. Germline-derived CDR1 and CDR2 are DFQATT and SNEGSKA (reference sequence). The CDR3 is CSASLVDTQYF. In DNA, the CDR3 is TGCAGTGCTAGCCTTGTAGATACGCAGTATTTT.

The V and J genes are TRBV7-3 and TRBJ1-3, with 7 bases matching TRBD1. V trimming: 4 bases; J trimming: 0 bases; junction bases outside the gene matches: 3. Per the germline V gene, CDR1 is SGHTA and CDR2 is FQGTGA. CDR3 length equals 15 residues. Here the CDR3 reads CASSSQGSSGNTIYF. The CDR3 region has the DNA TGTGCCAGCAGCTCACAGGGGTCCTCTGGAAACACCATATATTTT. The variable domain in full, with the rest retrieved from reference TRBV7-3 and TRBJ1-3, is GAGVSQTPSNKVTEKGKYVELRCDPISGHTALYWYRQSLGQGPEFLIYFQGTGAADDSGLPNDRFFAVRPEGSVSTLKIQRTERGDSAVYLCASSSQGSSGNTIYFGEGSWLTVV.

This clone was observed a single time. This chain connects TRBV6-6 to TRBJ2-3; TRBD2 might be the D (5 bases). Germline V lookup: CDR1 MNHNY, CDR2 SVGAGI (reference sequence). V lost 2 bases and J lost 3, with 12 bases in between. The CDR3 extends over 15 amino acids. The CDR3 loop is CASSYRLGVTDTQYF. The CDR3 region has the DNA TGTGCCAGCAGTTACAGGTTGGGAGTTACAGATACGCAGTATTTT.

The chain joins TRBV7-2 to TRBJ1-2; TRBD1 aligns across 9 bases. Germline values: CDR1 SGHTA, CDR2 FQGNSA. The CDR3 consists of 18 residues. With V trimmed by 0 bases and J by 3 bases, 11 bases remained unmatched. This CDR3 is CASSLAPGQGSDYYGYTF. CDR3 coding DNA: TGTGCCAGCAGCTTAGCCCCGGGACAGGGATCCGATTACTATGGCTACACCTTC.

J is TRBJ2-1 and V is TRBV4-3, with D possibly TRBD2 on 5 matching bases. The germline V and J ends were trimmed by 4 bases and 9 bases, with 16 bases remaining between them. CDR3 length: 14 amino acids. Germline V gene lookup returns CDR1 LGHNA and CDR2 YSLEER. This chain's CDR3 is CASSLLGGLGEQFF. The CDR3 DNA follows: TGCGCCAGCAGCCTCCTCGGCGGGTTGGGTGAGCAGTTCTTC.

The CDR3 loop reads CASSWTVNTEAFF. The CDR3 bases are TGTGCCAGCAGCTGGACAGTTAACACTGAAGCTTTCTTT. J is TRBJ1-1 and V is TRBV6-6, with a possible D match to TRBD1 (6 bases). Germline V gene sequence: CDR1 MNHNY, CDR2 SVGAGI (reference sequence). The length of the CDR3 is 13 residues. V gave up 6 bases and J gave up 2 bases, with 10 bases separating them.